This TCR beta chain came from a study of T-cell memory formation after mild COVID-19. Looking at the study overall: Among the donors, TCR clusters were largely specific to each donor.

This clonotype was detected once. What it recognizes is unknown. TCRdb used MiXCR to reprocess the 5' RACE reads, holding one entry per CDR3 protein. The sample holds a few hundred thousand distinct CDR3 sequences; more than 20% are singletons and the top ten take about 12%. Study observations and caveats: Clones that contracted clustered mainly in CM and EM if CD4+ and in EMRA if CD8+. Pre-infection memory showed some responding clones, and this suggested that cross-reactive memory joined. From day 15 to 85, contracting clones were balanced between CD4 and CD8, whereas later expanders leaned toward CD4+.

Per germline, CDR1 SNHLY and CDR2 FYNNEI. This CDR3 is built from 18 residues. V was pared by 0 bases and J by 2 bases, with 4 bases of the junction left unmatched. This receptor was identified in an adult woman who had mild COVID-19 (a few samples of this study predate the infection). Cell type and time point are not known. The V gene is TRBV2, the J gene TRBJ2-1; the match to TRBD2 covers 13 bases. The sample consisted of PBMCs or a T cell subset sorted from them (not recorded which). The CDR3 DNA follows: TGTGCCAGCAGTGAAGCGCACGGGACTAGCGGGGCCTACAATGAGCAGTTCTTC. Its protein is CASSEAHGTSGAYNEQFF. Full variable domain (outside the CDR3, taken from reference TRBV2 and TRBJ2-1): EPEVTQTPSHQVTQMGQEVILRCVPISNHLYFYWYRQILGQKVEFLVSFYNNEISEKSEIFDDQFSVERPDGSNFTLKIRSTKLEDSAMYFCASSEAHGTSGAYNEQFFGPGTRLTVL.